This TCR beta chain emerged from a study of shared T cell receptors in the human thymus. The CDR3 totals 14 residues. Germline V gives CDR1 MGHDK, CDR2 SYGVNS. V lost 5 bases and J 3 bases, leaving 10 bases between the germline ends. Sequenced by immunoSEQ multiplex PCR; TCRdb stores in-frame clones only, minus some. The data show hundreds of thousands of clones, 70% to 90% seen once. The same data also went into a second study, on human thymus T cells. That study reports: Immunologically healthy infants in Finland undergoing congenital heart defect surgery were the donors. Corrective cardiac surgery supplied the resected thymus tissue. Related research reported highly overlapping thymic repertoires among unrelated individuals.

This receptor was obtained from a boy under two years old with a congenital heart defect. The genes are TRBV25-1 and TRBJ2-2; no clear D gene. Source material: thymocytes. For the CDR3, the DNA is TGTGCCAGCAGTCTCGGGTCCCACACCGGGGAGCTGTTTTTT. It specifies CASSLGSHTGELFF.